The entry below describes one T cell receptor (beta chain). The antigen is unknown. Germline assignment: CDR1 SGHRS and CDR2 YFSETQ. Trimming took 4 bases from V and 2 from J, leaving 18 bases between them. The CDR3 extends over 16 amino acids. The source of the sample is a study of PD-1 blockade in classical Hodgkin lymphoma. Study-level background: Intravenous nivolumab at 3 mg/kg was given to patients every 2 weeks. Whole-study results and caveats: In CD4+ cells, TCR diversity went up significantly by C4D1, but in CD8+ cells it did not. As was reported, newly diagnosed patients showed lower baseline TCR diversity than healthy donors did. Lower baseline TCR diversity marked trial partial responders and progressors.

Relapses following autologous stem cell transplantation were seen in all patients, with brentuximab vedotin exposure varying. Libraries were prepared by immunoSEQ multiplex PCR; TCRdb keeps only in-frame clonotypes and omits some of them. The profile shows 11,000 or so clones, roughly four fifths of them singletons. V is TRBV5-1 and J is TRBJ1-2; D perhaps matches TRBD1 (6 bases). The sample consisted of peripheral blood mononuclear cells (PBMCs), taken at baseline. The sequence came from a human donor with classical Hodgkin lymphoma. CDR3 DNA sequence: TGCGCCAGCAGCCCGCAAGGGGGGGCGCAGAACTATGGCTACACCTTC. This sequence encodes CASSPQGGAQNYGYTF.